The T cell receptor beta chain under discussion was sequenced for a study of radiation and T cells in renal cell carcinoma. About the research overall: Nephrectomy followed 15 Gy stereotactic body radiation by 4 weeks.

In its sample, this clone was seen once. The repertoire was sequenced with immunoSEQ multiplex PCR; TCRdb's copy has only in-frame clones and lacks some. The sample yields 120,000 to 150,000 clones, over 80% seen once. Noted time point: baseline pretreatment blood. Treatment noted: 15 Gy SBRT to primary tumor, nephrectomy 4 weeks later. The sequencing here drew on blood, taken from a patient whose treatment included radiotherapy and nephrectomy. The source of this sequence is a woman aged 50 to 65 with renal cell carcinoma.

In nucleotides, the CDR3 is TGTGCCAGCAGCCCCGGGGCTCTACAAGAGACCCAGTACTTC. Translation: CASSPGALQETQYF. V and J are TRBV5-4 and TRBJ2-5; D may match TRBD1 or TRBD2 (5 bases each). V dropped 4 bases and J dropped 2 bases, with 12 bases sitting between them. The CDR3 totals 14 residues. Germline lookup yields CDR1 SGHNT and CDR2 YYREEE (reference sequence).